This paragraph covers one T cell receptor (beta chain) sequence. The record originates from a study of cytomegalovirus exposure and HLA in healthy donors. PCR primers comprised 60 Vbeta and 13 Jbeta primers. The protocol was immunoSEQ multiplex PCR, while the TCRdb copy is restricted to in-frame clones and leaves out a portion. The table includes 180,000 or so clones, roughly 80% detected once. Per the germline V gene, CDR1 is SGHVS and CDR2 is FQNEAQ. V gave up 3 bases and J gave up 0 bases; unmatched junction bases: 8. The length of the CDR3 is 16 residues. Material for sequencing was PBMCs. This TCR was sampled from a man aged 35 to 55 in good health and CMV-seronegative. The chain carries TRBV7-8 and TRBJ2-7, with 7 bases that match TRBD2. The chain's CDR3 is CASSLEALASSYEQYF. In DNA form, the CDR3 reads TGTGCCAGCAGCTTGGAGGCACTAGCGAGCTCCTACGAGCAGTACTTC.